This T cell receptor beta chain came from a study of T cells in Graves' hyperthyroidism and ophthalmopathy. This clonotype turned up a few times. The CDR3 regions of TCR beta were amplified from RNA transcripts. Primed by the HTBI set, a first-round RT-PCR was run on the TCR CDR3. TCRdb reprocessed the multiplex PCR reads with MiXCR, giving one entry per CDR3 protein. The data show 130,000 or so distinct CDR3 sequences, approximately 20% seen once. The CDR3 is 13 residues long. V was shortened by 4 bases and J by 10 bases, with 17 bases between the two germline ends. Germline CDR1 is SQVTM and CDR2 is ANQGSEA. The blood sample predates any ophthalmopathy symptoms, coming from first hyperthyroidism diagnosis.

This TCR derives from a woman aged 45-60 years with Graves' hyperthyroidism that later progressed to Graves' ophthalmopathy. The sequenced sample consisted of blood. This rearrangement joins TRBV29-1 to TRBJ2-1; D remains unclear. CDR3 coding DNA: TGCAGCGTTGGGGAAGGGCGGCCGGACGAGCAGTTCTTC. Translated, it gives CSVGEGRPDEQFF.